One TCR beta chain is described in this entry. The antigen is unknown. The protocol was immunoSEQ multiplex PCR, while the TCRdb copy is restricted to in-frame clones and leaves out a portion. This sample carries nearly 50,000 clones, 80% to 90% of them seen once, and the ten largest clones take approximately 12%. This CDR3 region has 15 residues. Trimming removed 1 base from V and 3 bases from J, with 12 bases in between. The germline CDR1 and CDR2 sequences are SGHAT and FQNNGV. This sample was taken from a study of CD4+ T cells in melanoma. Study-wide points: A reported correlation linked neoantigen-specific CD4+ T cells to CD8+, macrophage and B cell function. Neoantigen-specific CD4+ T cells in melanoma reportedly had diverse differentiation states.

The chain combines TRBV11-2 with TRBJ2-5; D possibly matches TRBD1 or TRBD2 (5 bases each). Sample: peripheral blood. The receptor was derived from a human donor with melanoma. The CDR3 protein is CASSLVGTVKETQYF. DNA for the CDR3: TGTGCCAGCAGCTTAGTAGGGACGGTAAAAGAGACCCAGTACTTC.